The 24 T cell receptor beta chains below all came from one sample that was sequenced in a study of vaccination effects on CD4 cells after COVID-19. Scientists isolated CD4+ T cells after an approximately 10-day culture period ended. No antigen is known for these receptors. This table comes from immunoSEQ multiplex PCR, and its TCRdb copy is limited to in-frame clones, with some not included. The profile shows 45,000 to 60,000 clones, about 75% of them singletons. This specimen consisted of CD4+ T cells from PBMCs cultured without peptide, obtained before COVID-19 vaccination. The source of these receptors is a human donor who had a prior SARS-CoV-2 infection.

This chain joins TRBV20-1 and TRBJ2-3; D is undetermined. Germline lookup yields CDR1 DFQATT and CDR2 SNEGSKA (reference sequence). The CDR3 is made up of 11 amino acids. The V gene lost 4 bases and the J gene lost 10 bases, with 12 bases spanning the gap. The CDR3 DNA sequence: TGCAGTGCTAATTTAGGAAGGCCGCAGTATTTT. This codes for CSANLGRPQYF.

CDR3 nucleotides: TGCGCCAGCAGCTTGGAGGCCGGGATGGGTCAGCCCCAGCATTTT. It specifies CASSLEAGMGQPQHF. The genes are TRBV5-1 and TRBJ1-5; D gene unclear. CDR3 length: 15 residues. With 0 bases removed from V and 6 bases from J, the gap between germline ends came to 13 bases. CDR1 and CDR2 from the germline V gene are SGHRS and YFSETQ.

The genes are TRBV2 and TRBJ2-6; D gene uncertain. Germline-derived CDR1 and CDR2 are SNHLY and FYNNEI. The CDR3 is 15 residues long. V gave up 5 bases and J gave up 0 bases, with 8 bases separating them. CDR3 in amino acids: CASSQEDSGANVLTF. CDR3 sequence (DNA): TGTGCCAGCAGTCAAGAGGACTCTGGGGCCAACGTCCTGACTTTC.

The chain links TRBV27 to TRBJ1-1; D is uncertain. The CDR3 covers 13 residues. Trimming pared 5 bases from V and 6 bases from J, leaving 13 bases between. In germline, CDR1 is MNHEY, CDR2 SMNVEV (reference sequence). The CDR3 sequence: CASSGRTPSEAFF. The DNA for the CDR3 is TGTGCCAGCAGTGGGCGGACCCCGTCTGAAGCTTTCTTT.

The DNA of the CDR3 is TGTGCCAGCAGTCGCCCCCGGTCTCGGCAGTTCTTC. Translation gives CASSRPRSRQFF. The chain joins TRBV3-1 (or the pseudogene TRBV3-2) to TRBJ2-1; D unresolved. V was shortened by 6 bases and J by 12 bases, with 15 bases between the two germline ends. This CDR3 spans 12 amino acids. CDR1 is LGHDT, CDR2 YNNKEL, per germline (reference sequence).

This clone was counted between two and nine times. This chain links TRBV5-4 with TRBJ2-3, with 7 bases lining up with TRBD2. V gave up 5 bases and J gave up 1 base; unmatched junction bases: 4. The CDR3 has 14 residues. Per germline, CDR1 SGHNT and CDR2 YYREEE (reference sequence). CDR3 residues: CASSYGLGTDTQYF. CDR3 in DNA: TGTGCCAGCAGTTACGGACTAGGCACAGATACGCAGTATTTT.

V and J are TRBV5-4 and TRBJ2-3, with D unresolved. Trimming took off 1 base at V and 2 bases at J, with 8 bases between the two ends. The CDR3 runs 14 residues. Germline CDR1 SGHNT, CDR2 YYREEE (reference sequence). CDR3 nucleotides: TGTGCCAGCAGCTTGATTAGTTCCACAGATACGCAGTATTTT. Residues: CASSLISSTDTQYF.

V usage is TRBV6-5 and J usage is TRBJ2-1; D call uncertain. V lost 10 bases to trimming and J lost 0 bases, with 16 bases between them. Germline values: CDR1 MNHEY, CDR2 SVGAGI. This CDR3 has 15 amino acids. DNA for the CDR3: TGTGCCAACGCCCCCCTCTCGGCCTCCTACAATGAGCAGTTCTTC. The encoded protein is CANAPLSASYNEQFF.

The CDR3 region is CASSLVLVVRQYF. In DNA, the CDR3 is TGTGCCAGCAGCTTAGTTTTGGTAGTTAGGCAGTACTTC. The chain links TRBV7-9 to TRBJ2-7; D is undetermined. Germline loops: CDR1 SEHNR, CDR2 FQNEAQ (reference sequence). Trimming cost V 1 base and J 9 bases, with 13 bases left between them. CDR3 length: 13 residues. Drawing the rest from reference TRBV7-9 and TRBJ2-7, the complete variable domain is DTGVSQNPRHKITKRGQNVTFRCDPISEHNRLYWYRQTLGQGPEFLTYFQNEAQLEKSRLLSDRFSAERPKGSFSTLEIQRTEQGDSAMYLCASSLVLVVRQYFGPGTRLTVT.

CDR3 coding DNA: TGTGCCAGCAGTTTCGGCAGGGTAACCGGGGAGCTGTTTTTT. Translating gives CASSFGRVTGELFF. The chain is built from TRBV6-2 or TRBV6-3 and TRBJ2-2; tentative D call: TRBD1 (5 bases). The germline V gene encodes CDR1 MNHEY and CDR2 SVGEGT. V lost 4 bases and J 5 bases, leaving 11 bases between the germline ends. CDR3 size: 14 residues.

J is TRBJ1-2 and V is TRBV30; unclear D gene. Per germline, CDR1 GTSNPN and CDR2 SVGIG (reference sequence). The germline V and J ends were trimmed by 3 bases and 4 bases, with 18 bases remaining between them. The length of the CDR3 is 15 residues. The CDR3 DNA reads TGTGCCTGGAGCGGCCCCTATCCCGCAGTCTATGGCTACACCTTC. This encodes CAWSGPYPAVYGYTF.

This clone has a single count. The rearrangement uses TRBV5-1 and TRBJ1-2; TRBD1 is a possible D gene (5 bases). The ends were cut back, 5 bases at V and 7 bases at J, with 24 bases in the middle. Germline V gives CDR1 SGHRS, CDR2 YFSETQ. The CDR3 has 16 residues. CDR3 protein: CASSLGDRDLEGGYTF. The CDR3 nucleotides are TGCGCCAGCAGTCTCGGGGACCGGGACCTAGAAGGTGGCTACACCTTC.

The rearrangement joins TRBV10-3 to TRBJ1-2, with a possible D match to TRBD1 (5 bases). Trimming left V 5 bases short and J 3 bases short, with 13 bases between. CDR3 size: 14 residues. CDR1 is ENHRY and CDR2 is SYGVKD in the germline V gene. The CDR3 coding sequence is TGTGCCATCAGTCCCGAGGGACGCTACTATGGCTACACCTTC. It is translated as CAISPEGRYYGYTF.

This chain links TRBV15 with TRBJ1-3, with unresolved D. V lost 0 bases to trimming and J lost 2 bases, with 5 bases between them. This CDR3 region has 14 residues. Germline CDR1 LNHNV, CDR2 YYDKDF (reference sequence). CDR3 coding DNA: TGTGCCACCAGCAGAGATCCGGCTGGAAACACCATATATTTT. Translation: CATSRDPAGNTIYF.

This chain connects TRBV24-1 to TRBJ2-5; 7 bases are a match to TRBD1. Germline-derived CDR1 and CDR2 are KGHDR and SFDVKD. The CDR3 sequence is 15 residues long. Trimming removed 2 bases from V and 4 bases from J; junction bases left unmatched: 6. CDR3 sequence reads: CATSDSTGPAETQYF. The CDR3 nucleotides are TGTGCCACCAGTGATTCGACAGGGCCGGCAGAGACCCAGTACTTC.

The chain carries TRBV3-1 (or the pseudogene TRBV3-2) and TRBJ2-1; tentatively, D is TRBD2 (6 bases). Germline V gene lookup returns CDR1 LGHDT and CDR2 YNNKEL (reference sequence). V shed 5 bases and J shed 4 bases, with 18 bases lying between them. This CDR3 comprises 16 residues. For the CDR3, the DNA is TGTGCCAGCAGCACGCCGGGACTGGGGTCTTACAATGAGCAGTTCTTC. Its translation is CASSTPGLGSYNEQFF.

The chain carries TRBV6-5 and TRBJ2-5, with a weak D call TRBD1 (6 bases). This CDR3 has 13 amino acids. Trimming stripped 7 bases from V and 1 base from J, with 10 bases between. CDR1 and CDR2 from the germline V gene are MNHEY and SVGAGI. CDR3: CASMRDTQETQYF. The CDR3 DNA is TGTGCCAGCATGAGGGACACCCAAGAGACCCAGTACTTC.

The chain joins TRBV4-1 to TRBJ2-6, with a weak D call TRBD1 (6 bases). Germline CDR1 MGHRA, CDR2 YSYEKL. CDR3 size: 16 residues. The ends were cut back, 1 base at V and 1 base at J, with 8 bases in the middle. The CDR3 loop is CASSQVRGSGANVLTF. CDR3 nucleotides: TGCGCCAGCAGCCAAGTTAGGGGGTCTGGGGCCAACGTCCTGACTTTC.

The chain combines TRBV19 with TRBJ2-4; TRBD2 matches at 10 bases. This CDR3 contains 14 residues. The germline V gene encodes CDR1 LNHDA and CDR2 SQIVND (reference sequence). Trimming took 6 bases from V and 5 from J; bases not matched to a gene: 4. The CDR3 DNA reads TGTGCCAGTAGAGACGGACTAGCGGAAAACATTCAGTACTTC. Protein sequence: CASRDGLAENIQYF.

The rearrangement joins TRBV6-4 to TRBJ2-3; D perhaps matches TRBD2 (6 bases). Germline CDR1 is MRHNA and CDR2 is SNTAGT. The CDR3 loop spans 15 amino acids. Trimming cost V 2 bases and J 0 bases, with 9 bases left between them. CDR3 DNA: TGTGCCAGCAGTGACACCGCGGGGAGCACAGATACGCAGTATTTT. This translates into CASSDTAGSTDTQYF.

V gene TRBV4-3 combines with J gene TRBJ2-2; 10 positions match TRBD2. V lost 3 bases, J lost 6 bases, and 25 bases stayed unmatched. The CDR3 length is 22 residues. Germline V gene lookup returns CDR1 LGHNA and CDR2 YSLEER. The CDR3 nucleotides read TGCGCCAGCAGCCAGGTCCCCATATTTGGACTAGCGGACCCAACTTGGGCCGGGGAGCTGTTTTTT. Protein product: CASSQVPIFGLADPTWAGELFF.

A few counts support this clone. This chain links TRBV5-1 with TRBJ2-5; 7 bases align to TRBD2. The ends lost 2 bases at V and 4 bases at J; junction bases unmatched: 11. Germline V lookup: CDR1 SGHRS, CDR2 YFSETQ. CDR3 length: 16 residues. CDR3 sequence: CASSLGTTGDGETQYF. The DNA of the CDR3 is TGCGCCAGCAGCTTAGGGACTACCGGGGACGGAGAGACCCAGTACTTC.

The V call is TRBV2, the J call TRBJ2-2; possible D gene TRBD2, 5 bases. The CDR3 loop spans 14 amino acids. Trimming removed 4 bases at V and 2 bases at J, with 8 bases between. Germline V gives CDR1 SNHLY, CDR2 FYNNEI. DNA for the CDR3: TGTGCCAGCAGTGCCGACTACAACACCGGGGAGCTGTTTTTT. Translation gives CASSADYNTGELFF.

V is TRBV18 and J is TRBJ2-1, with D tentatively TRBD1 (6 bases). V lost 0 bases and J lost 8, with 20 bases in between. The V gene's germline CDR1 is KGHSH and CDR2 LQKENI. The CDR3 has 17 amino acids. Here the CDR3 DNA reads TGTGCCAGCTCACCACCGGGTCTGGGGGCAGATATAGATGAGCAGTTCTTC. Protein: CASSPPGLGADIDEQFF.